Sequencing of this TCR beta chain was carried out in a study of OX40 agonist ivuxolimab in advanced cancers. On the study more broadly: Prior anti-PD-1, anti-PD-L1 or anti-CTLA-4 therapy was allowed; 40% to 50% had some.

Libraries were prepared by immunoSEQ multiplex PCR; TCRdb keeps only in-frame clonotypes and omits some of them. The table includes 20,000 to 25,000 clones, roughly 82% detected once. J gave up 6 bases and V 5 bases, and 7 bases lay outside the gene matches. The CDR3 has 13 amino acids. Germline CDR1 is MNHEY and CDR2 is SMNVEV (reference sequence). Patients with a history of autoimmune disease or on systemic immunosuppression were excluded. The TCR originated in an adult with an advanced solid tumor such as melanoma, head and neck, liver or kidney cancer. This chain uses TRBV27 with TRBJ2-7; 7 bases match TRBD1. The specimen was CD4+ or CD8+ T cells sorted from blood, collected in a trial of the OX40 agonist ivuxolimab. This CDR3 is CASSPTTGREQYF. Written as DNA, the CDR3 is TGTGCCAGCAGTCCCACGACAGGGCGCGAGCAGTACTTC.